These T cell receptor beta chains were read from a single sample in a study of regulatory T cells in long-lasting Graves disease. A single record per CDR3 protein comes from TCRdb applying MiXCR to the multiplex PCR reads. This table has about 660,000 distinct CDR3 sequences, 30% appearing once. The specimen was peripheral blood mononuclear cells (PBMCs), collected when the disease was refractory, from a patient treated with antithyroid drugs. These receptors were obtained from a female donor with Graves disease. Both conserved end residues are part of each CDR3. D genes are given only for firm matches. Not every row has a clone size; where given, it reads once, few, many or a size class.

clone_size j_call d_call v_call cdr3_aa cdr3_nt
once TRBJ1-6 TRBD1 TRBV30 CAFSDRNDSPLHF TGTGCCTTCTCGGACAGGAATGATTCACCCCTCCACTTT
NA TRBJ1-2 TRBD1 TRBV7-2 CASSLRTGRWGNYGYTF TGTGCCAGCAGCTTACGGACAGGGAGATGGGGGAACTATGGCTACACCTTC
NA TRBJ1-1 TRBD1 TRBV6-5 CASSEQGFGTEAFF TGTGCCAGCAGTGAACAGGGGTTCGGCACTGAAGCTTTCTTT
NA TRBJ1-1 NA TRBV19 CASSISPGAATNTEAFF TGTGCCAGTAGTATCTCCCCCGGGGCAGCCACGAACACTGAAGCTTTCTTT
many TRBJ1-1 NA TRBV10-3 CAIRPGLGNTEAFF TGTGCCATCAGGCCGGGACTGGGGAACACTGAAGCTTTCTTT
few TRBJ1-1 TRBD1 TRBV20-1 CSANPGQGANTEAFF TGCAGTGCTAATCCGGGACAGGGTGCGAACACTGAAGCTTTCTTT
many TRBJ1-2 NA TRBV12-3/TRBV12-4 CASSLGAGTYGYTF TGTGCCAGCAGTTTAGGCGCAGGCACCTATGGCTACACCTTC
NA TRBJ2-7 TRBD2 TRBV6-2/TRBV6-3 CASSSLAGEDSYEQYF TGTGCCAGCAGTTCCCTTGCGGGAGAGGATTCCTACGAGCAGTACTTC
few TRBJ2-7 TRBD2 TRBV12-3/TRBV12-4 CASSQRLAGGLSYEQYF TGTGCCAGCAGTCAACGACTAGCGGGAGGGCTGTCTTACGAGCAGTACTTC
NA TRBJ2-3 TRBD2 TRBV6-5 CASSYKSASGSGTDTQYF TGTGCCAGCAGTTACAAATCGGCTAGCGGGAGCGGCACAGATACGCAGTATTTT
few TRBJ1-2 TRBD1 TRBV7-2 CASSLASRGRNYGYTF TGTGCCAGCAGCTTAGCATCCAGGGGGCGCAACTATGGCTACACCTTC
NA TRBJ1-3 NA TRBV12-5 CATNKGDGNTIYF TGTGCTACCAATAAGGGGGATGGAAACACCATATATTTT
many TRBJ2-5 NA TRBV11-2 CASSMFPEGQETQYF TGTGCCAGCAGCATGTTCCCAGAGGGTCAAGAGACCCAGTACTTC
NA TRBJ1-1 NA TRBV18 CASSPEGADTEAFF TGTGCCAGCTCACCAGAGGGTGCTGACACTGAAGCTTTCTTT
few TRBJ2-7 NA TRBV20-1 CSSSLGSYEQYF TGCAGTTCCTCACTCGGCTCCTACGAGCAGTACTTC
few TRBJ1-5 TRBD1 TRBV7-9 CASSDRTGNQPQHF TGTGCCAGCAGCGACAGGACAGGTAATCAGCCCCAGCATTTT
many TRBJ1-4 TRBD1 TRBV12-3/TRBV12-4 CASKKRTGNEKLFF TGTGCCAGTAAAAAGAGGACAGGGAATGAAAAACTGTTTTTT
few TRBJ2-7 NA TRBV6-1 CASSESTRVQYEQYF TGTGCCAGCAGTGAATCGACCAGGGTACAGTACGAGCAGTACTTC
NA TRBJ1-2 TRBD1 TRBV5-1 CASSRDSLGGYTF TGCGCCAGCAGCCGGGACAGCCTAGGTGGCTACACCTTC
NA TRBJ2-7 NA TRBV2 CASTSGRSSYEQYF TGTGCCAGCACCTCTGGTCGGAGCTCCTACGAGCAGTACTTC
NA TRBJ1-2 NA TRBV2 CASTTDYGYTF TGTGCCAGCACCACGGACTATGGCTACACCTTC
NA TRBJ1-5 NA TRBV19 CATSASGMRYQPQHF TGTGCCACCTCCGCCTCGGGGATGAGGTATCAGCCCCAGCATTTT
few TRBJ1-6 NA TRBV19 CASTTTPGSRNSPLHF TGTGCCAGTACTACGACACCAGGGTCACGGAATTCACCCCTCCACTTT
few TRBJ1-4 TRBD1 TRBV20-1 CSVTGQGGEKLFF TGCAGTGTTACGGGACAGGGAGGGGAAAAACTGTTTTTT
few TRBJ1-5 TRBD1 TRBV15 CATSPQTPYGVVKDRGGNQPQHF TGTGCCACCAGCCCCCAAACCCCCTATGGGGTGGTTAAGGACAGGGGTGGCAATCAGCCCCAGCATTTT
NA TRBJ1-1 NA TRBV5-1 CASTIATQANTEAFF TGCGCCAGCACCATCGCGACTCAGGCTAACACTGAAGCTTTCTTT
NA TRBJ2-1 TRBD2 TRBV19 CASSIDVRLAGANEQFF TGTGCCAGTAGTATAGATGTAAGGCTAGCGGGAGCCAATGAGCAGTTCTTC